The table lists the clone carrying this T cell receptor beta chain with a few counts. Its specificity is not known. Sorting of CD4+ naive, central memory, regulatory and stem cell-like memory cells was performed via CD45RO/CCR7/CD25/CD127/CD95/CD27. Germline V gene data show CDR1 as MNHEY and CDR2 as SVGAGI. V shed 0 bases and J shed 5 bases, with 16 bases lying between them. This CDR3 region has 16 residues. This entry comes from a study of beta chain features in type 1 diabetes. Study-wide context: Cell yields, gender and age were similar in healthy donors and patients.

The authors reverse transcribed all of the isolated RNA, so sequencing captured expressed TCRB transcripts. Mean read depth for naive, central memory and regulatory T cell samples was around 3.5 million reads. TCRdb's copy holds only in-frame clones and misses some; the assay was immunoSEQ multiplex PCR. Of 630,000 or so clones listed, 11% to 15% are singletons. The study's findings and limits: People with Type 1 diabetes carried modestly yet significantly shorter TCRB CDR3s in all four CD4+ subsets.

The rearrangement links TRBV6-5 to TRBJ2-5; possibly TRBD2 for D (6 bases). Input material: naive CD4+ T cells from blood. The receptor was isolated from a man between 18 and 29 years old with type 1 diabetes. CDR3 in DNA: TGTGCCAGCAGTTACTCAGGTGGAGGGCCTCCCGAGACCCAGTACTTC. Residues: CASSYSGGGPPETQYF.